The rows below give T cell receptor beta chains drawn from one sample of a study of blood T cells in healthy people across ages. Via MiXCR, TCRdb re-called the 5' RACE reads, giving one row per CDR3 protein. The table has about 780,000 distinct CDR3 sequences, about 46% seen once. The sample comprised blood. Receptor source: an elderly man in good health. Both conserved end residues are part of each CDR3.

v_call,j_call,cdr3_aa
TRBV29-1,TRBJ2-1,CSVEDPGTSSYNEQFF
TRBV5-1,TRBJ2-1,CASSQLSQGLYNEQFF
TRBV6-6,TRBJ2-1,CASSAQEDEQFF
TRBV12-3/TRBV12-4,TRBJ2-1,CASSLSGGRAYNEQFF
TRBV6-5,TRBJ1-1,CASSRDRVAEAFF
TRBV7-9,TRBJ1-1,CASSLGFGEAEAFF
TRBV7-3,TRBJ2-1,CASSSSFGSYNEQFF
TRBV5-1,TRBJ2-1,CASSLEGGRGSYNEQFF
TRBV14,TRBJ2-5,CASSPGFGNRGPQETQYF
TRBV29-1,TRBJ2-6,CGAGTGSNSGANVLTF
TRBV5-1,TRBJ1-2,CASSLNSGTPYGYTF
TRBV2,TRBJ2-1,CASNILTNEQFF
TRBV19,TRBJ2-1,CASISSLYNEQFF
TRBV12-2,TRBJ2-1,CASRCDPSAGDYNEQFF
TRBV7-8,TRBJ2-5,CASSAVGQHQETQYF
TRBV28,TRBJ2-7,CASSPRRLAEGDEQYF
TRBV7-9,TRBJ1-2,CASSLSRDATYNYGYTF
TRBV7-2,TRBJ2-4,CASSPWRGNIQYF
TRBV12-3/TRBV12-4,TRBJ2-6,CASRRGAGANALTF
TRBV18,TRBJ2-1,CASSPNGNDAGEQFF
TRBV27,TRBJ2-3,CASSPYKGTDTQYF
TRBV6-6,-,CASSFDLYEQYF
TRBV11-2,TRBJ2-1,CASSLEQGADNEQFF
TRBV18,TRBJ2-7,CASSPTQGALYEQYF
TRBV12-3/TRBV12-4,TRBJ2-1,CASRPGQGTEQFF
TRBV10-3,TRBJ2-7,CAISESGASSYEQYF
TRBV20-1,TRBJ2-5,CSAYPGPGEQYF
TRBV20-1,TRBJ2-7,CSAKTSGTGERYF
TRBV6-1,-,CASSAGGGILYNEQYF
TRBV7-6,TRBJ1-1,CASSLGGFRDPTVNTEAFF
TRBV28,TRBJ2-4,CASSLDGYLAKNIQYF
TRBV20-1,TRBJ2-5,CSASRGLETQYF
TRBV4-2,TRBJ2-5,CASSQFEGEETQYF
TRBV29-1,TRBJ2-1,CSVEEGGNNNEQFF
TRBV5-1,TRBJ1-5,CASSFSGPSDPQHF
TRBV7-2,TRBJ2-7,CASSSDRGQGGQYF
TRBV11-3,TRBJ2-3,CASSVYGADTQYF
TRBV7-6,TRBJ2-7,CASSPRGSGTSYEQYF
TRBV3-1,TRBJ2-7,CASSPLFGNEQYF
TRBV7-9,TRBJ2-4,CASSFNSNIQYF